This entry features one T cell receptor beta chain sequence. What it recognizes is unknown. The repertoire was sequenced with immunoSEQ multiplex PCR; TCRdb's copy has only in-frame clones and lacks some. The table lists thousands of clones, less than 80% of them singletons. The ends lost 0 bases at V and 12 bases at J; junction bases unmatched: 7. Germline lookup yields CDR1 SGHTA and CDR2 FQGTGA. The length of the CDR3 is 15 residues. This sample was taken from a study of lymphopenia after photon versus proton radiotherapy. The study's findings and limits: After the lymphocyte nadir, photon-treated repertoires showed oligoclonal expansion, especially of CD8+ Temra cells. Under photons, naive T cells and diversity fell while effector/memory populations rose.

The rearrangement links TRBV7-3 to TRBJ2-2; 10 nucleotides align to TRBD2. This receptor was obtained from a man of 80 years or more with esophageal cancer. The source was peripheral blood, collected from a patient treated with proton-based radiotherapy. CDR3 in amino acids: CASSLTLSSGGQLFF. CDR3 DNA: TGTGCCAGCAGCTTAACGTTGTCTAGCGGGGGCCAGCTGTTTTTT.